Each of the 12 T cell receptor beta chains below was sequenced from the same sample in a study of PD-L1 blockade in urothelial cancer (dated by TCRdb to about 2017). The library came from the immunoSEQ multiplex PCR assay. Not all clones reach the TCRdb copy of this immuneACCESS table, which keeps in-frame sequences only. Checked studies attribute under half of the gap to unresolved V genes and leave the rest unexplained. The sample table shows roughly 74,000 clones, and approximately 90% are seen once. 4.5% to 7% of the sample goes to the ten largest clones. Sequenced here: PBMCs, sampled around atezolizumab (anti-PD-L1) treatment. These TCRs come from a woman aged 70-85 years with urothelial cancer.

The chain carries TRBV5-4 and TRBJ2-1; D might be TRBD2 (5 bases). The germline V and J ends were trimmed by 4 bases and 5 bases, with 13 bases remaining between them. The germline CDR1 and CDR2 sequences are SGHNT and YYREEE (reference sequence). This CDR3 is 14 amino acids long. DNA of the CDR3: TGTGCCAGCAGCGCGGGTCCAAGGAACAATGAGCAGTTCTTC. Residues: CASSAGPRNNEQFF.

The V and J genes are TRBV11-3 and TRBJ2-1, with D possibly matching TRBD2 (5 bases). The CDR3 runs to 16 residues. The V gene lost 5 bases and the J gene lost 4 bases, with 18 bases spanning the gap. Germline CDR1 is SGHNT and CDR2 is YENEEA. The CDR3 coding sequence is TGTGCCAGCAGCCCAGAACGCGGAGGTGGGTACAATGAGCAGTTCTTC. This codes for CASSPERGGGYNEQFF.

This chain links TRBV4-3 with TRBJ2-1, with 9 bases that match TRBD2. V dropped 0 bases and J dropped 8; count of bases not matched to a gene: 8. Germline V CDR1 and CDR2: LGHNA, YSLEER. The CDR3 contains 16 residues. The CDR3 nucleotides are TGCGCCAGCAGCCAAGATAGCGCGGGGGGGGTCGATGAGCAGTTCTTC. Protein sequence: CASSQDSAGGVDEQFF.

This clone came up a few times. CDR3 sequence: CASGAGEGLAKNIQYF. CDR3 DNA: TGCGCCAGCGGGGCCGGGGAGGGACTAGCCAAAAACATTCAGTACTTC. This sequence joins TRBV10-2 and TRBJ2-4, with 7 bases matching TRBD2. With V trimmed by 8 bases and J by 0 bases, 10 bases remained unmatched. Germline CDR1 reads WSHSY; CDR2 reads SAAADI. The CDR3 is 16 amino acids.

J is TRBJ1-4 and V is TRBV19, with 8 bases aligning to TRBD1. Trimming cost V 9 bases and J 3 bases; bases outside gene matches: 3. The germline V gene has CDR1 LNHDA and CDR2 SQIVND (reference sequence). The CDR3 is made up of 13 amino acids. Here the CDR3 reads CASNRGANEKLFF. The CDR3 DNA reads TGTGCCAGCAACAGGGGGGCTAATGAAAAACTGTTTTTT.

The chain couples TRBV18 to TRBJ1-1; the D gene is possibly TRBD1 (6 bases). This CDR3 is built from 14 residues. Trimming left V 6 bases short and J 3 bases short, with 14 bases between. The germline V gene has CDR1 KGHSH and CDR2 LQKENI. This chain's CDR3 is CASSTQGSDTEAFF. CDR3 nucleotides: TGTGCCAGCTCCACGCAGGGGTCGGACACTGAAGCTTTCTTT.

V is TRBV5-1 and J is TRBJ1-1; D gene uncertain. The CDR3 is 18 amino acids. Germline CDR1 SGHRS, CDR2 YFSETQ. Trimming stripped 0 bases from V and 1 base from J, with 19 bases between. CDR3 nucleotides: TGCGCCAGCAGCTTGGCTCCGTCAGACACCCGCGCGAACACTGAAGCTTTCTTT. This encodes CASSLAPSDTRANTEAFF.

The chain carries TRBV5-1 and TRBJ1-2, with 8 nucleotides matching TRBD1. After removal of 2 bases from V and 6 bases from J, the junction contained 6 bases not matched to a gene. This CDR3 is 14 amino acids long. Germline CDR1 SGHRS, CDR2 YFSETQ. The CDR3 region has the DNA TGCGCCAGCAGCTTAACCTCAGGGGGCAATGGCTACACCTTC. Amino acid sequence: CASSLTSGGNGYTF.

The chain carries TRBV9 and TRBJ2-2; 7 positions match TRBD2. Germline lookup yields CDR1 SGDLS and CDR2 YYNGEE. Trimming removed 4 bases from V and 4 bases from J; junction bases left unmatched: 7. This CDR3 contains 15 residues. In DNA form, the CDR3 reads TGTGCCAGCAGCCCTCGACTAGCTCTCACCGGGGAGCTGTTTTTT. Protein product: CASSPRLALTGELFF.

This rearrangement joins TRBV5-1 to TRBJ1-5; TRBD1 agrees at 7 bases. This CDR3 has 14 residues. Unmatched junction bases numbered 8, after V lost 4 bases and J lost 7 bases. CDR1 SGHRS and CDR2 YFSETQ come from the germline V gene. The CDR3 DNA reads TGCGCCAGCAGCCTTACAGGGGTCGGACAGCCCCAGCATTTT. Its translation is CASSLTGVGQPQHF.

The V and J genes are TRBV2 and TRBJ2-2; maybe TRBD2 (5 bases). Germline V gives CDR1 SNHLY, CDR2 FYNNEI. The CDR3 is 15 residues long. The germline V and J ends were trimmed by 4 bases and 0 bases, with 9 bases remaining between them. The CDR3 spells CASSGSGTNTGELFF. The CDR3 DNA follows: TGTGCCAGCAGTGGTTCCGGGACGAACACCGGGGAGCTGTTTTTT.

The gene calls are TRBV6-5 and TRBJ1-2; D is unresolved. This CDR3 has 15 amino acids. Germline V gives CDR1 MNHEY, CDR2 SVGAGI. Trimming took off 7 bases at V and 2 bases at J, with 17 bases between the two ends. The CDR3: CASTRGGEGNYGYTF. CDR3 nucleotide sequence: TGTGCCAGCACCAGAGGCGGGGAGGGAAACTATGGCTACACCTTC.